This T cell receptor beta chain was sequenced during a study of early T cells in non-severe SARS-CoV-2 infection. Study at large: Investigators sequenced bulk RNA drawn from unsorted whole blood, and chains remained unpaired. Notes on the study in general: A preference for anti-spike CD8 responses marked VDJdb matching, which missed private and CD4 specificities.

Concerning this clonotype itself: The antigen remains unidentified.

This CDR3 region has 14 residues. Germline V gene data show CDR1 as MNHEY and CDR2 as SMNVEV (reference sequence). V was clipped by 6 bases and J by 5 bases, with 11 bases between them. Each single cDNA molecule received a unique molecular identifier. Using its own MiXCR run on the 5' RACE reads, TCRdb lists one record per CDR3 protein. The repertoire holds some 98,000 distinct CDR3 sequences, with 15% to 20% as singletons. This TCR derives from an adult who was a healthcare worker with PCR-confirmed SARS-CoV-2 infection or an uninfected control (not recorded which). The source material was whole blood. The rearrangement uses TRBV27 and TRBJ1-6; maybe TRBD1 (5 bases). CDR3 bases: TGTGCCAGCAGAAAGACAGTGAATAATTCACCCCTCCACTTT. Its protein product is CASRKTVNNSPLHF.